The sequence of this TCR beta chain was determined in a study of radiotherapy plus CTLA-4 blockade in lung cancer (dated by TCRdb to 2017 to 2018). About the study as a whole: Among enrolled patients, 15% to 20% had an objective response and around 33% reached disease control. Summary of the overall study and its limitations: The strongest predictors of response were reported to be early dynamic shifts in blood T cell clones along with a rise in serum interferon-beta following radiation. After treatment with radiotherapy and ipilimumab, TCR clones that originated in tumors expanded in peripheral blood.

The library came from the immunoSEQ multiplex PCR assay. The clones in this table, taken by TCRdb from immuneACCESS, are in-frame only. Not every clone is retained; where verified, under half of the shortfall comes from an unresolved V gene, and the cause of the rest is unknown. The sample table shows 50,000 or so clones, and around 76% are seen once. The ten most abundant clones make up approximately 12% of the sample. The study tested focal radiation therapy combined with CTLA-4 blockade (ipilimumab) in patients with chemo-refractory metastatic non-small-cell lung cancer. Per the germline V gene, MNHEY is the CDR1 and SVGAGI is the CDR2. The cysteine opens and the phenylalanine closes a CDR3 of 14 amino acids. Only the CDR3 portion is preserved as DNA: 42 bases, with reading frame beginning at the first base. The V end loses 6 bases and the J end loses 4 bases, and a stretch of 15 bases separates them.

For this clone: Its antigen is currently not known. Base qualities were left out, and no much larger clone turns up one base away.

This sequence was found in a human donor with non-small cell lung cancer who had stable disease on radiotherapy plus ipilimumab. The sample consisted of peripheral blood, taken from a patient treated with radiotherapy plus ipilimumab. The receptor chain draws on TRBV6-5 and TRBJ1-2; no confident D gene assignment can be made. The CDR3 sequence is CASRNAGSFYGYTF. The DNA sequence reads TGTGCCAGCAGGAATGCGGGAAGCTTCTATGGCTACACCTTC.